This TCR beta chain was observed in a study of blood T cell repertoires in COVID-19. Background on the study: Sites across the United States, Italy and Spain contributed samples from acute and convalescent COVID-19.

Some clones are missing from TCRdb's copy, which holds only in-frame ones; the method was immunoSEQ multiplex PCR. Of around 150,000 clones in the sample, roughly 84% were seen once. CDR3 length: 15 residues. Per germline, CDR1 SGDLS and CDR2 YYNGEE. V gave up 3 bases and J gave up 3 bases; unmatched junction bases: 9. This TCR derives from a man aged 25-45 years with COVID-19, enrolled during active disease. Sequencing input: peripheral blood. This rearrangement joins TRBV9 to TRBJ2-7; 7 nucleotides match TRBD1. The CDR3 DNA is TGTGCCAGCAGCGCCCACGGGCAGGGGGACTACGAGCAGTACTTC. This translates into CASSAHGQGDYEQYF.